The clone carrying this TCR beta chain was seen repeatedly, ten times or more. Its specificity is not known. The data are from a study of T cells in Graves' hyperthyroidism and ophthalmopathy. Background on the study: The initial diagnosis was the point when peripheral blood was collected, ahead of any treatment.

The source material, RNA transcripts, was used to amplify TCR beta CDR3 regions. Researchers ran a first-round RT-PCR on the TCR CDR3 using the HTBI primer set. TCRdb analysed the multiplex PCR reads with MiXCR anew, one entry per CDR3 protein. The sample records about 130,000 distinct CDR3 sequences, over 20% being singletons. Looked up from germline, CDR1 is ENHRY and CDR2 is SYGVKD. V was pared by 4 bases and J by 2 bases, with 7 bases of the junction left unmatched. This CDR3 comprises 16 residues. Findings of the study overall: The model foresaw ophthalmopathy a median around 6.4 months prior to onset.

The chain joins TRBV10-3 to TRBJ2-5; 10 nucleotides agree with TRBD1. The receptor's source is a woman aged 50 to 60 with Graves' hyperthyroidism that later progressed to Graves' ophthalmopathy. Sequenced sample: blood. The CDR3 region has the DNA TGTGCCATCAGTGGATACGGGACAGGGGAGCAAGAGACCCAGTACTTC. Protein sequence: CAISGYGTGEQETQYF.